The clone carrying this T cell receptor (beta chain) was counted a few times. The source of the sample is a study of identical twins. V was clipped by 5 bases and J by 4 bases; unmatched bases: 3. Germline loops: CDR1 SGHVS, CDR2 FNYEAQ. This CDR3 is built from 14 residues. TCRdb called the 5' RACE reads again in MiXCR, with one record for every CDR3 protein. The sample yields hundreds of thousands of distinct CDR3 sequences, roughly 6% seen once. The rearrangement uses TRBV7-6 and TRBJ1-5; 9 bases fit TRBD1. Sequences were obtained from naive T cells sorted from blood. The receptor's source is a man between 18 and 35 years old in good health. The CDR3 region is CASSDGTGNQPQHF. CDR3 DNA: TGTGCCAGCAGCGATGGGACAGGGAATCAGCCCCAGCATTTT.